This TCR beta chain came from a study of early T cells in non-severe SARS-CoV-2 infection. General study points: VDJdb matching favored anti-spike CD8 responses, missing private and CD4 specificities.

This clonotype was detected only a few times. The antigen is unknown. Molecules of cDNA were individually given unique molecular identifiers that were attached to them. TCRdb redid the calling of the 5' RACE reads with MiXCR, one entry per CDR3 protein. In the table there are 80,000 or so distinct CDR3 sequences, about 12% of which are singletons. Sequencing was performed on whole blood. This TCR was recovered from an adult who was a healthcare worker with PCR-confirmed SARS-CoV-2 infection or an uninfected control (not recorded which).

CDR3 residues: CASRTGGKAFF. DNA of the CDR3: TGTGCCAGCAGGACAGGGGGCAAAGCTTTCTTT. The chain uses TRBV28 and TRBJ1-1, with TRBD1 matching over 10 bases. The ends lost 6 bases at V and 9 bases at J; junction bases unmatched: 1. This CDR3 has 11 amino acids. Germline V gene sequence: CDR1 MDHEN, CDR2 SYDVKM. The full variable domain, completed using reference TRBV28 and TRBJ1-1, is DVKVTQSSRYLVKRTGEKVFLECVQDMDHENMFWYRQDPGLGLRLIYFSYDVKMKEKGDIPEGYSVSREKKERFSLILESASTNQTSMYLCASRTGGKAFFGQGTRLTVV.